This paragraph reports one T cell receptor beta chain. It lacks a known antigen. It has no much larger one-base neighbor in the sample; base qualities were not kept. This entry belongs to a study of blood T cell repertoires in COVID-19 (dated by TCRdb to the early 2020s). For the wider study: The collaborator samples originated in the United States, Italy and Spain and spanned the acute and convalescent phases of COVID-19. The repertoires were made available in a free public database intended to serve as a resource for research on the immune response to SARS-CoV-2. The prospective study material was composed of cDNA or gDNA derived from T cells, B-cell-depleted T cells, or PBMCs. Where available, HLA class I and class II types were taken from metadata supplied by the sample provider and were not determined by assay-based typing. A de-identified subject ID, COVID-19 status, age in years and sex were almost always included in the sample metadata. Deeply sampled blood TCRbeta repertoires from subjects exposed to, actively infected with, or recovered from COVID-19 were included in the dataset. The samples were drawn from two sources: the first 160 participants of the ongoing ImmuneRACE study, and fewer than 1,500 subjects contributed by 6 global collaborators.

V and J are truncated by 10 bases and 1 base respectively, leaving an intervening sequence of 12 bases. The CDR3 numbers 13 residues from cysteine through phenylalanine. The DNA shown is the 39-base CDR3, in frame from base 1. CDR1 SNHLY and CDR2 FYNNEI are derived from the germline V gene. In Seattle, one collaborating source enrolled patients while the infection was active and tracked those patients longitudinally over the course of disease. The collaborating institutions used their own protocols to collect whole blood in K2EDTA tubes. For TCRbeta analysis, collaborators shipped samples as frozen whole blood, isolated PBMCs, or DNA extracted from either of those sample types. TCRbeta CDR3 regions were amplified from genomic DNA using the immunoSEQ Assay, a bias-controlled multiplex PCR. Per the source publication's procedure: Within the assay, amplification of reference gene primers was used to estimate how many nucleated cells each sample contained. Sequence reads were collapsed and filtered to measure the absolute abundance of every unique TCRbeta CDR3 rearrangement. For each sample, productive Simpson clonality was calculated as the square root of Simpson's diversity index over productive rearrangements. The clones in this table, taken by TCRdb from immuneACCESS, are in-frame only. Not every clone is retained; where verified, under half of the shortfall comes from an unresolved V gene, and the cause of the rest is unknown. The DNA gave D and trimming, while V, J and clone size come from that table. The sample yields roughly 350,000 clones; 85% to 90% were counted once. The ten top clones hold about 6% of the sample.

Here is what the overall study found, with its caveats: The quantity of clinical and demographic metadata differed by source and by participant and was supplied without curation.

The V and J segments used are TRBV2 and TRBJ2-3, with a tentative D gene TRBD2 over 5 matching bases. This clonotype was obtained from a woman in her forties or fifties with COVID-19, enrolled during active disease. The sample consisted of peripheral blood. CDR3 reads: CATRTRRTDTQYF. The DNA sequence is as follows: TGTGCCACCAGGACTCGACGCACAGATACGCAGTATTTT. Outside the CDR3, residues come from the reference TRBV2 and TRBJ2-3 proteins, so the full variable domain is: EPEVTQTPSHQVTQMGQEVILRCVPISNHLYFYWYRQILGQKVEFLVSFYNNEISEKSEIFDDQFSVERPDGSNFTLKIRSTKLEDSAMYFCATRTRRTDTQYFGPGTRLTVL.